The sample holds a few counts of the clone carrying this T cell receptor beta chain. No antigen is known for it. The data were taken from a study of vaccination and CD4 T cells after COVID-19. V lost 3 bases and J lost 10; bases outside the gene matches: 13. The CDR3 runs 15 residues. CDR1 and CDR2 from the germline V gene are LGHNA and YNFKEQ. As for treatment: roughly 10-day PBMC culture with coronavirus spike peptide pools or control peptides (ViraFEST assay). From the unexposed donor, CD4+ T cells were collected ahead of the COVID-19 pandemic (2011-2018). After expanding antigen-specific T cells with peptide pools, ViraFEST sequenced their TCRs. Sequenced with the Oncomine TCR Beta short-read assay was DNA taken from cultured CD4+ T cells. Genomic DNA extraction was carried out from cultured CD4+ T cells. Each CDR3 protein gets one entry after TCRdb re-called the PCR reads with MiXCR. The sample has about 2,400 distinct CDR3 sequences; around 23% are singletons.

V gene TRBV4-2 combines with J gene TRBJ1-2; TRBD1 aligns across 8 bases. The source material was CD4+ T cells from blood, cultured in vitro. The clonotype was recovered from a human donor in good health. The CDR3 protein is CASSQRQGRPGNYTF. CDR3 coding DNA: TGTGCCAGCAGCCAGCGACAGGGGCGTCCCGGCAACTACACCTTC.